The count of the clone carrying this T cell receptor beta chain is one. Per germline, CDR1 LNHDA and CDR2 SQIVND (reference sequence). The CDR3 is 18 amino acids. V lost 7 bases, J lost 2 bases, and 15 bases stayed unmatched. As processed by the authors: Researchers report that nucleated cell counts were estimated from reference gene primer amplification. Some clones are missing from TCRdb's copy, which holds only in-frame ones; the method was immunoSEQ multiplex PCR. The D gene and trimming were derived from the DNA, and the V and J assignments and clone size from that table. Here the sample spans some 150,000 clones, 89% being singletons. The data are from a study of blood T cell repertoires in COVID-19. Study-wide context: Sites across the United States, Italy and Spain contributed samples from acute and convalescent COVID-19. T cells, B-cell-depleted T cells, or PBMCs provided the cDNA or gDNA that served as material.

This sequence was found in a man aged 55 to 70 with acute or convalescent COVID-19. The J gene is TRBJ1-3, the V gene TRBV19; 9 positions match TRBD1. Sequences were obtained from peripheral blood. The CDR3 bases are TGTGCCAGTACCTACGGACAGGGGATCTGGGACACTGGAAACACCATATATTTT. Amino acids: CASTYGQGIWDTGNTIYF.